The following is a TCR beta chain sequence with its context. In the source study's methods: How many nucleated cells were present was estimated from reference gene primer amplification. The repertoire was sequenced with immunoSEQ multiplex PCR; TCRdb's copy has only in-frame clones and lacks some. V and J calls and clone size are copied from that table; D and trimming were computed from the DNA. This table has over 150,000 clones, 85% to 90% appearing once. The CDR3 is made up of 14 amino acids. The junction had 1 base not matched to a gene; V was cut back by 7 bases and J by 0 bases. Germline V gene data show CDR1 as SGHVS and CDR2 as FQNEAQ. Followed over time, Seattle patients had been enrolled while infection was active. This sample is drawn from a study of blood T cell repertoires in COVID-19. The wider study: The United States, Italy and Spain provided the acute and convalescent COVID-19 samples. The analysed material was cDNA or gDNA that came from T cells, B-cell-depleted T cells, or PBMCs.

The receptor comes from an older woman with COVID-19, enrolled during active disease. The sample comprised peripheral blood. This chain links TRBV7-8 with TRBJ1-3; 9 bases line up with TRBD1. CDR3 protein: CASKTGGSGNTIYF. In DNA, the CDR3 is TGTGCCAGCAAGACAGGGGGCTCTGGAAACACCATATATTTT. Variable domain in full (rest from reference TRBV7-8 and TRBJ1-3): GAGVSQSPRYKVAKRGQDVALRCDPISGHVSLFWYQQALGQGPEFLTYFQNEAQLDKSGLPSDRFFAERPEGSVSTLKIQRTQQEDSAVYLCASKTGGSGNTIYFGEGSWLTVV.